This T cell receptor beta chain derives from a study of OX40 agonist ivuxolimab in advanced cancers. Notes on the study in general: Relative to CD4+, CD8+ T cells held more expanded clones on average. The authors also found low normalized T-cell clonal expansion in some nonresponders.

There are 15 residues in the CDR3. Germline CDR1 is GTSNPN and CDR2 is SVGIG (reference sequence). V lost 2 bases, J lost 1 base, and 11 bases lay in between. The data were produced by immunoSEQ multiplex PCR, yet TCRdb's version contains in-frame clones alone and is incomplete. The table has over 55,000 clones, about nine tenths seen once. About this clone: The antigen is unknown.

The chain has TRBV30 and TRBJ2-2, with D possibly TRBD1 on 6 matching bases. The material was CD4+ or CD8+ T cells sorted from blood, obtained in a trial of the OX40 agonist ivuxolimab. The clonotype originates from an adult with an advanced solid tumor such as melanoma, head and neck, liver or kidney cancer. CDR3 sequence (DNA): TGTGCCTGGAGTCCGGGACACCTGAACACCGGGGAGCTGTTTTTT. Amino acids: CAWSPGHLNTGELFF.